The entry that follows covers one T cell receptor beta chain sequence. These data originate in a study of CD8 T cells in ankylosing spondylitis. Each TCR beta library was made by quantitative 5'-RACE that incorporated molecular barcodes. TCRdb recomputed calls from the 5' RACE reads with MiXCR, one row per CDR3 protein. Counted here are more than 150,000 distinct CDR3 sequences, roughly 11% occurring once; the ten biggest clones make up just under 30%. V was cut by 0 bases and J by 5 bases, with 11 bases left in between. Germline CDR1 SGDLS, CDR2 YYNGEE. This CDR3 contains 14 residues. Specimen: blood, either unsorted or a sorted T cell fraction (not recorded which). V usage is TRBV9 and J usage is TRBJ2-5; D gene unclear. The receptor was isolated from a male donor with ankylosing spondylitis or in good health (not recorded which). The CDR3 sequence is CASSVAKAGETQYF. The CDR3 nucleotides are TGTGCCAGCAGCGTAGCTAAGGCCGGCGAGACCCAGTACTTC.